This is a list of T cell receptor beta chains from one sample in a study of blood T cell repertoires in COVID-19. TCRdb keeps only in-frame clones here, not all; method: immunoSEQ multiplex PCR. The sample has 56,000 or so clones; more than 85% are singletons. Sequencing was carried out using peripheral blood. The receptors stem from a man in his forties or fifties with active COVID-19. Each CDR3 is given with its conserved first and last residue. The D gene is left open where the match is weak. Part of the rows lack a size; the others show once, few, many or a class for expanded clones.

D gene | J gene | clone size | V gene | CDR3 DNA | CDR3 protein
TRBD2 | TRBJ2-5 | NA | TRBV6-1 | TGTGCCAGCAGTGGTGGGACTAGCGGGAGGCAAGAGACCCAGTACTTC | CASSGGTSGRQETQYF
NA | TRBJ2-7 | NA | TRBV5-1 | TGCGCCAGCAGAGGGGGTGGCGAGCAGTACTTC | CASRGGGEQYF
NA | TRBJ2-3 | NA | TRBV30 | TGTGCCTGGAAACCTCCGGTGAGCACAGATACGCAGTATTTT | CAWKPPVSTDTQYF
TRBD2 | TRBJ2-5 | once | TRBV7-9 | TGTGCCAGCAGCTTGGGACTAGCGGGAGTGAGCCAAGAGACCCAGTACTTC | CASSLGLAGVSQETQYF
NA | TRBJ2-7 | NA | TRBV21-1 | TGTGCCAGCAGCTTTAGTCAGGGTGGCCCCTACGAGCAGTACTTC | CASSFSQGGPYEQYF
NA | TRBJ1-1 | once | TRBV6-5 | TGTGCCAGCAAACGATTCGAGGTGAGAGGGACTGAAGCTTTCTTT | CASKRFEVRGTEAFF
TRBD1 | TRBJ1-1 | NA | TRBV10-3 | TGTGCCATCAGTGAGCGGAGGACAGGGGAACTCACTGAAGCTTTCTTT | CAISERRTGELTEAFF
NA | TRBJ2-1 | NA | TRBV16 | TGTGCCAGCAGACGAGGCAGGGACAATGAGCAGTTCTTC | CASRRGRDNEQFF
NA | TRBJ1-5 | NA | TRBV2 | TGTGCCAGCAGTACCGACAACAATCAGCCCCAGCATTTT | CASSTDNNQPQHF
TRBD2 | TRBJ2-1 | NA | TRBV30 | TGTGCCTGGAGCGGACTAGCGGGGAATGAGCAGTTCTTC | CAWSGLAGNEQFF
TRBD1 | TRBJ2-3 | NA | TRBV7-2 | TGTGCCAGCAGCAGACTACAGGGGGGCAGAGATACGCAGTATTTT | CASSRLQGGRDTQYF
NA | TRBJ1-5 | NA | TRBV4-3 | TGCGCCAGCAGCCAAGACCGTGGCAGGGGTCAGCCCCAGCATTTT | CASSQDRGRGQPQHF
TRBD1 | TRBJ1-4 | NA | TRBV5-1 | TGCGCCAGCAGCTTGGTGGACAGGGGAGGGAAACTGTTTTTT | CASSLVDRGGKLFF
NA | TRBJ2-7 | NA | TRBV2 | TGTGCCAGCAGCCCCCAGGGCTCGAACTACGAGCAGTACTTC | CASSPQGSNYEQYF
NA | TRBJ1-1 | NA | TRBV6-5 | TGTGCCAGCAGTTGGGGCAGACTGAACACTGAAGCTTTCTTT | CASSWGRLNTEAFF
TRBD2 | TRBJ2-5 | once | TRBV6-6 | TGTGCCAGCAGTTACAGCGGGGTCCAAGAGACCCAGTACTTC | CASSYSGVQETQYF
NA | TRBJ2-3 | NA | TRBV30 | TGTGCCTGGAGTGTACTCGCGGCCACAGATACGCAGTATTTT | CAWSVLAATDTQYF
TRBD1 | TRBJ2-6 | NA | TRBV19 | TGTGCTACTCAATCCACGGCAGGGGGCGGGTCTGGGGCCAACGTCCTGACTTTC | CATQSTAGGGSGANVLTF
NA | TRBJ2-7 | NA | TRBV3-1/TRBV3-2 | TGTGCCAGCAGCCAAGGGCTGCGGGGCGAGCAGTACTTC | CASSQGLRGEQYF
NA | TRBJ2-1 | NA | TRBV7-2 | TGTGCCAGCAGCTTTCATAGGGGGCAGTTCTTC | CASSFHRGQFF
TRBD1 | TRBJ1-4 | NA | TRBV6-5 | TGTGCCAGTGCCGGAAGGGACAGGGTTAATGAAAAACTGTTTTTT | CASAGRDRVNEKLFF
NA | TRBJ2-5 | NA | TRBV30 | TGTGCCTGGAGTGTACGCTGGACTGGAGCATGGGAAGGGAGTCGGGAGACCCAGTACTTC | CAWSVRWTGAWEGSRETQYF
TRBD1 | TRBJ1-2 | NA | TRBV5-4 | TGTGCCAGCAGAGCTGACAGGGACGAACTGGCCTATGGCTACACCTTC | CASRADRDELAYGYTF